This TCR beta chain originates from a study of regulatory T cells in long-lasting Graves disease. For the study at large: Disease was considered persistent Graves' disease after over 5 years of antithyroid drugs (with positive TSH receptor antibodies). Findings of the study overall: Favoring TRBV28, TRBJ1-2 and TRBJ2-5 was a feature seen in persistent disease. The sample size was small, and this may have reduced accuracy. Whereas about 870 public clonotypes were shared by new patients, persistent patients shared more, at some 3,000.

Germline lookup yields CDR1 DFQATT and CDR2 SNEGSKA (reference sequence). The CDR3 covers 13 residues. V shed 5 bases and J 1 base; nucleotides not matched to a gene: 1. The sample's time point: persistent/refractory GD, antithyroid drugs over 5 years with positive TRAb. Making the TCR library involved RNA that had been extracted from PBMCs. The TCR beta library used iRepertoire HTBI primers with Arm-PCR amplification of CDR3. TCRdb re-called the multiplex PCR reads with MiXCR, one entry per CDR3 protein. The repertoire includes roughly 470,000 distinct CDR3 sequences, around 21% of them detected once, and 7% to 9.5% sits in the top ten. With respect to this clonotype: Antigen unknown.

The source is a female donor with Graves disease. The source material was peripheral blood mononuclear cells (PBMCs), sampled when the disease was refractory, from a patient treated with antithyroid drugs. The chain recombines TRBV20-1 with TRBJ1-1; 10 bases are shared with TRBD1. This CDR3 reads CSAWTGGNTEAFF. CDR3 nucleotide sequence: TGCAGTGCTTGGACAGGGGGGAACACTGAAGCTTTCTTT.